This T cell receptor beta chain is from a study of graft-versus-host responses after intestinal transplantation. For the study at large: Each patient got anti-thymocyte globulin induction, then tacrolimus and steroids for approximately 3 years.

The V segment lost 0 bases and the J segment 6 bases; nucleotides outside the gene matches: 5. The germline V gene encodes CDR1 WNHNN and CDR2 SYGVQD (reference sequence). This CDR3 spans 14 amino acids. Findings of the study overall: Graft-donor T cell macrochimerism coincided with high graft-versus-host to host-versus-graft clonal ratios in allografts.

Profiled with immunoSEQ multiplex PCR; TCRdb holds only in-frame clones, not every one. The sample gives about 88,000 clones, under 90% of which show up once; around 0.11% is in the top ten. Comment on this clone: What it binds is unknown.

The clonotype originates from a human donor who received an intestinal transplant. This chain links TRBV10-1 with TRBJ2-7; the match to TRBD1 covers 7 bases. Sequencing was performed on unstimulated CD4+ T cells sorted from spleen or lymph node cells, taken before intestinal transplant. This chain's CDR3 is CASSESWTGSEQYF. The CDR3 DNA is TGCGCCAGCAGTGAGTCGTGGACAGGCAGCGAGCAGTACTTC.